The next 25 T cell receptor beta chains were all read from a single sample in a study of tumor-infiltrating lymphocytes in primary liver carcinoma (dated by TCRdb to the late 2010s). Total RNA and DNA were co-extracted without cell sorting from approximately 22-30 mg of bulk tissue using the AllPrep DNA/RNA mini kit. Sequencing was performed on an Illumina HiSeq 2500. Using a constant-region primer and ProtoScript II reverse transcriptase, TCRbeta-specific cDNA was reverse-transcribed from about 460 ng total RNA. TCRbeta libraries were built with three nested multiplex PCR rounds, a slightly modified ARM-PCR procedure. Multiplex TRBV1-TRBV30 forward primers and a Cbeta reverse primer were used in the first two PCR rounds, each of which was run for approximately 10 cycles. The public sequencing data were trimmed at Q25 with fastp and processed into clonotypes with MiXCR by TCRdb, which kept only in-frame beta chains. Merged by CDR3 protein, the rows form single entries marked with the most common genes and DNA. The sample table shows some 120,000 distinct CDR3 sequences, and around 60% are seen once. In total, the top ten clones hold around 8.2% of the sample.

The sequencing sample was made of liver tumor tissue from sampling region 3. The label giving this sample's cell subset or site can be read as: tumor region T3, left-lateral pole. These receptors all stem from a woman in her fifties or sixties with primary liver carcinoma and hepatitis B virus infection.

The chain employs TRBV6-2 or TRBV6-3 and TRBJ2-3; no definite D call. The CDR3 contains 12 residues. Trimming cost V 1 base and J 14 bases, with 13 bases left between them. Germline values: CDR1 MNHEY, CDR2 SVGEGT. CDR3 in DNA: TGTGCCAGCAGTTACTACACGGATATGCGGTATTTT. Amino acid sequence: CASSYYTDMRYF.

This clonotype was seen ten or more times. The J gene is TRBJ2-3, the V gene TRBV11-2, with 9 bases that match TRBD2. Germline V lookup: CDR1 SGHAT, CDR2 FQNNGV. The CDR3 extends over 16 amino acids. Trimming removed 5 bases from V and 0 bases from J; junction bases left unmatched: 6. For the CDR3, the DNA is TGTGCCAGCAGCCTAGGACTAGCGACTAGCACAGATACGCAGTATTTT. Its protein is CASSLGLATSTDTQYF. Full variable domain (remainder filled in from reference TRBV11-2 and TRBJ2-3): EAGVAQSPRYKIIEKRQSVAFWCNPISGHATLYWYQQILGQGPKLLIQFQNNGVVDDSQLPKDRFSAERLKGVDSTLKIQPAKLEDSAVYLCASSLGLATSTDTQYFGPGTRLTVL.

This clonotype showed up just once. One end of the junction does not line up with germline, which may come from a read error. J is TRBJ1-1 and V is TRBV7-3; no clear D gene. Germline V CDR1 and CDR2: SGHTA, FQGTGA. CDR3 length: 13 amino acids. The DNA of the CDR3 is TGTGCCAGGAGCTCCAACGCGGGGACTGAAGCTTTCTTT. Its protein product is CARSSNAGTEAFF.

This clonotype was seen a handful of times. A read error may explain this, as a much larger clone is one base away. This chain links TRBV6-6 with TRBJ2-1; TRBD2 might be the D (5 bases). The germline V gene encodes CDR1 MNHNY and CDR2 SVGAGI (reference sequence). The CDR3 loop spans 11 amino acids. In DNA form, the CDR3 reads TGTGCCAGCAGCCGGGAATCGTTGCAGTCCTTC. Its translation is CASSRESLQSF.

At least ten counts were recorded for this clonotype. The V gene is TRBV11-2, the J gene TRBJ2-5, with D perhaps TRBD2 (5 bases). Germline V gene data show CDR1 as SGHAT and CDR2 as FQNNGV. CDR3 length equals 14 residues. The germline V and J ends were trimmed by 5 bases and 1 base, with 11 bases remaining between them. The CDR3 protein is CASSPLSGQETQYF. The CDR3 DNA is TGTGCCAGCAGCCCTTTGAGCGGCCAAGAGACCCAGTACTTC.

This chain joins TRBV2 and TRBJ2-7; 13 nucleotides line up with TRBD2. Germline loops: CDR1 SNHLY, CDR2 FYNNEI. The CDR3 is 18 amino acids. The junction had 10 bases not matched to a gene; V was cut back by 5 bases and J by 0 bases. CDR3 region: CASSKGTSGAHSSYEQYF. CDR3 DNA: TGTGCCAGCAGTAAAGGGACTAGCGGGGCTCACAGCTCCTACGAGCAGTACTTC. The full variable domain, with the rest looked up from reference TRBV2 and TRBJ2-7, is EPEVTQTPSHQVTQMGQEVILRCVPISNHLYFYWYRQILGQKVEFLVSFYNNEISEKSEIFDDQFSVERPDGSNFTLKIRSTKLEDSAMYFCASSKGTSGAHSSYEQYFGPGTRLTVT.

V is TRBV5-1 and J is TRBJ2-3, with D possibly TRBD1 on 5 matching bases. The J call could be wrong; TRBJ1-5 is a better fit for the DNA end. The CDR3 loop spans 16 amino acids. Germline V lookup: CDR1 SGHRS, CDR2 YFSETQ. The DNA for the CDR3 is TGCGCCAGCAGCTTGATGGCAGGGCTTAGCACAGATACGCAGCATTTT. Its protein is CASSLMAGLSTDTQHF.

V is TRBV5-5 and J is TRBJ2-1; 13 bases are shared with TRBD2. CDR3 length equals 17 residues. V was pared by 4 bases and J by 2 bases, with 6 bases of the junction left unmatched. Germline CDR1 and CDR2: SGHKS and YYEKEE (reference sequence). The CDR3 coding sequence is TGTGCCAGCAGCACCGTCGGGACTAGCGGGACCTACAATGAGCAGTTCTTC. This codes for CASSTVGTSGTYNEQFF.

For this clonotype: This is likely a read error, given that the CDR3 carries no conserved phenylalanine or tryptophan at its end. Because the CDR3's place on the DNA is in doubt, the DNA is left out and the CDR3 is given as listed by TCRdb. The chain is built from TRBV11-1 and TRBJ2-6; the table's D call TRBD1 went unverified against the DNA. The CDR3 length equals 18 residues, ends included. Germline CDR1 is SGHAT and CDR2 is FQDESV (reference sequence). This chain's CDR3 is CASSSAGTGLPGANVMTL.

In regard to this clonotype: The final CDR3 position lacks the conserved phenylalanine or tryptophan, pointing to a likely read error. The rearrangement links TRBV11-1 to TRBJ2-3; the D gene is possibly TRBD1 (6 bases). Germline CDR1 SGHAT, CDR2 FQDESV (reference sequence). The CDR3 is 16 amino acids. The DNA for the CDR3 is TGTGCCGGCAGCTGGGGGCCGGGCCCCGGAGCAGATACGCAGTATTAT. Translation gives CAGSWGPGPGADTQYY.

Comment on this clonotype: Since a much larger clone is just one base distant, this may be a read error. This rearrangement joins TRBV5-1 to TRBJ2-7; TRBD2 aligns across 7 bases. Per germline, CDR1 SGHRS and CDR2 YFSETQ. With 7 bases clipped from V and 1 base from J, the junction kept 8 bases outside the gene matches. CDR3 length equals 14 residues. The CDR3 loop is CASCLLATSYEQYF. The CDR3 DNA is TGCGCCAGCTGCCTACTAGCGACATCCTACGAGCAGTACTTC.

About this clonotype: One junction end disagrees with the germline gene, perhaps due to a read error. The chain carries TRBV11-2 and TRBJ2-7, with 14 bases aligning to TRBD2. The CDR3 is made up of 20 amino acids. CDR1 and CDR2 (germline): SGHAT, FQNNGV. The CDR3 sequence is CVSSAISRLAGGQKPYELYF. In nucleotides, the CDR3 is TGTGTCAGTAGCGCCATTTCCCGACTAGCGGGAGGGCAGAAACCCTACGAGCTGTACTTC.

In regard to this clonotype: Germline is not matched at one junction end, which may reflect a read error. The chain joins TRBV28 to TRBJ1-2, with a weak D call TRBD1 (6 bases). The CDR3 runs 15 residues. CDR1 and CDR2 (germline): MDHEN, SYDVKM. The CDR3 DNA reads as TGTGTCAGCAGTGCCGGGGGGGCCCGGGGGTATGGCTACGCCTTC. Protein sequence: CVSSAGGARGYGYAF.

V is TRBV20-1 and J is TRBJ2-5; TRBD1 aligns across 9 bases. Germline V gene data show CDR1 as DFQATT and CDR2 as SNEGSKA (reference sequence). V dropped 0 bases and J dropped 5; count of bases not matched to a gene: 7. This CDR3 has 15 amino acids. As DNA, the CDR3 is TGCAGTGCTAGAGATCTTGGACAGGGGTTGGAGACCCAGTACTTC. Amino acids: CSARDLGQGLETQYF.

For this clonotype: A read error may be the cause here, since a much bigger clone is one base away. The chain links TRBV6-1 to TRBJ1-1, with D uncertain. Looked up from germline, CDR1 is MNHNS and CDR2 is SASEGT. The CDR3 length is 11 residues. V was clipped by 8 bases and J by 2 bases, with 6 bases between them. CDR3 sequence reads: CASDGNTEAFF. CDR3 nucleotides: TGTGCCAGCGATGGTAACACTGAAGCTTTCTTT.

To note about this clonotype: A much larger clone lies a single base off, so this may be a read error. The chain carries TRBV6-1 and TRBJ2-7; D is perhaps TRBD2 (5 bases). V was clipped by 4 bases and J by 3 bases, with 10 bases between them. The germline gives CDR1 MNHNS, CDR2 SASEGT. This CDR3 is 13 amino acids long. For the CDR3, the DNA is TGTGCCAGCAGTGGAGGGTACAGCTACGAGCAGTACTTC. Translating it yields CASSGGYSYEQYF.

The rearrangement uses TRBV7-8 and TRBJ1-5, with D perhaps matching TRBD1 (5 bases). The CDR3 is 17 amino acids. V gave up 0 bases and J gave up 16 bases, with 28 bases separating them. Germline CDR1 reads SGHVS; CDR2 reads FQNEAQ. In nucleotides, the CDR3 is TGTGCCAGCAGCTTAGCCCCCGTCGGGGGTGGGAGACAGCCCCGCCATTTT. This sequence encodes CASSLAPVGGGRQPRHF.

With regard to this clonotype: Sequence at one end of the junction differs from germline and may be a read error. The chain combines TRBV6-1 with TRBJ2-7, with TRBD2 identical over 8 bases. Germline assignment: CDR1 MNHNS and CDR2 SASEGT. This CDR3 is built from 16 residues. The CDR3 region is CASSEPPSGSRGELYF. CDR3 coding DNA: TGTGCCAGCAGTGAACCCCCAAGCGGGAGCCGCGGCGAGCTGTACTTC.

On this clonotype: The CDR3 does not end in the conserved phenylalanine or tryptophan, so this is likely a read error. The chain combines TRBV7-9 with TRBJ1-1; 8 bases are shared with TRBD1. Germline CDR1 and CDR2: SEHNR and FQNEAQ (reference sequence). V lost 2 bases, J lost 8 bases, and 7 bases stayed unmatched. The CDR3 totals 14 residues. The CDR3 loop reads CASSLPQGATEAFC. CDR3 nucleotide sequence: TGTGCCAGCAGCTTACCCCAGGGGGCGACGGAAGCTTTCTGT.

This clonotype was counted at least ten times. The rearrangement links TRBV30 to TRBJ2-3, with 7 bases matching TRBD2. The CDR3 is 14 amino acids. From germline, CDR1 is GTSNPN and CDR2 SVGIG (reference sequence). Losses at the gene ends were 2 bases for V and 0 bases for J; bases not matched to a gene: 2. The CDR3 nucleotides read TGTGCCTGGAGTCTTAGCGGGAGCACAGATACGCAGTATTTT. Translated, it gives CAWSLSGSTDTQYF.

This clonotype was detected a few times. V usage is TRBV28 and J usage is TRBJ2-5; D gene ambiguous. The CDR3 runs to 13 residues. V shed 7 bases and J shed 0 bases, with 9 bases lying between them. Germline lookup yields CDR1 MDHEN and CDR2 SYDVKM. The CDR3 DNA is TGTGCCAGCATGGCCGGGTACCAAGAGACCCAGTACTTC. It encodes CASMAGYQETQYF.

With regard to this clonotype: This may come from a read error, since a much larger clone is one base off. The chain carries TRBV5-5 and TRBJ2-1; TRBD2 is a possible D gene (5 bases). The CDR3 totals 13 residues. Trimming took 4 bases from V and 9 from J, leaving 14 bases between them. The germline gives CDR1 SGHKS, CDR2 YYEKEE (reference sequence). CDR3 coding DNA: TGTGCCAGCAGCAAGGACCGGAGGAGTGAGCAGTTCTTC. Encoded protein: CASSKDRRSEQFF. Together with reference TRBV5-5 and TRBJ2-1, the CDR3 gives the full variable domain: DAGVTQSPTHLIKTRGQQVTLRCSPISGHKSVSWYQQVLGQGPQFIFQYYEKEERGRGNFPDRFSARQFPNYSSELNVNALLLGDSALYLCASSKDRRSEQFFGPGTRLTVL.

CDR3 residues: CASSSARSSADTQYF. DNA for the CDR3: TGTGCCAGCAGCTCCGCCAGGAGTTCGGCAGATACGCAGTATTTT. The chain recombines TRBV6-5 with TRBJ2-3; D ambiguous. Trimming removed 6 bases from V and 4 bases from J, with 17 bases in between. CDR3 length: 15 amino acids. In germline, CDR1 is MNHEY, CDR2 SVGAGI.

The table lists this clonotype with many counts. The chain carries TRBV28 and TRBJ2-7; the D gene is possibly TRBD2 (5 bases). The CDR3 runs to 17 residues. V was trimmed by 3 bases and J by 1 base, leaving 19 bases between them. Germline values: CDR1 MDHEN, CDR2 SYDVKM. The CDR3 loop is CASSFFSRSSGSYEQYF. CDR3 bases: TGTGCCAGCAGTTTTTTTTCACGGAGCTCGGGATCCTACGAGCAGTACTTC.

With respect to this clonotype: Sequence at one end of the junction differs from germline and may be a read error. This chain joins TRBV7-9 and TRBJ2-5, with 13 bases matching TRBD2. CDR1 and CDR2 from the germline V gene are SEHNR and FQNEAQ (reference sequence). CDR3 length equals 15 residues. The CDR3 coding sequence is TGTGTCAGCAGCTCGGGACTAGCGGGAATGGAGACCCAGTACTTC. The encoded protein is CVSSSGLAGMETQYF.